Below are 9 T cell receptor beta chains sequenced from a single sample in a study of T cells after yellow fever vaccination. MiXCR was run by TCRdb on the 5' RACE reads, yielding one entry per CDR3 protein. The table has approximately 160,000 distinct CDR3 sequences, roughly 8.8% seen once. This sample comprised CD8+ T cells sorted from PBMCs, obtained 45 days after the yellow fever booster vaccination. These receptors originate from a man between 18 and 35 years old who received the YFV17D yellow fever vaccine.

This clonotype was detected only a few times. The chain is built from TRBV2 and TRBJ2-6; possibly TRBD1 for D (7 bases). V gave up 8 bases and J gave up 1 base, with 18 bases separating them. CDR1 is SNHLY, CDR2 FYNNEI, per germline. The CDR3 has 17 residues. The CDR3 sequence: CASWGRDSWSGANVLTF. In DNA form, the CDR3 reads TGTGCCAGCTGGGGGCGGGACAGTTGGTCTGGGGCCAACGTCCTGACTTTC.

The V call is TRBV7-7, the J call TRBJ2-5, with D perhaps matching TRBD2 (6 bases). Germline loops: CDR1 SSHAT, CDR2 FNYEAQ (reference sequence). V was trimmed by 5 bases and J by 4 bases, leaving 14 bases between them. This CDR3 is 14 amino acids long. This CDR3 reads CASSPTSTGETQYF. DNA for the CDR3: TGTGCCAGCAGCCCTACTAGCACTGGAGAGACCCAGTACTTC.

The chain combines TRBV7-2 with TRBJ2-1; the D gene is possibly TRBD2 (6 bases). Germline values: CDR1 SGHTA, CDR2 FQGNSA. The CDR3 totals 13 residues. V was shortened by 11 bases and J by 9 bases, with 20 bases between the two germline ends. The CDR3 DNA reads TGTGCCTCCGGGCTAGCGATGCCTAGTGAGCAGTTCTTC. Amino acid sequence: CASGLAMPSEQFF.

In this sample, this clonotype turned up a few times. The chain is built from TRBV9 and TRBJ2-3; D remains unclear. V lost 5 bases and J 7 bases, leaving 11 bases between the germline ends. Per the germline V gene, CDR1 is SGDLS and CDR2 is YYNGEE. The CDR3 extends over 12 amino acids. CDR3 nucleotide sequence: TGTGCCAGCAGGGACCGAGGAAATACGCAGTATTTT. This codes for CASRDRGNTQYF.

This clonotype was counted at least ten times. The chain combines TRBV3-1 with TRBJ1-1; D possibly corresponds to TRBD1 (5 bases). CDR3 length: 17 amino acids. Germline CDR1 is LGHDT and CDR2 is YNNKEL (reference sequence). Trimming stripped 0 bases from V and 0 bases from J, with 14 bases between. CDR3 DNA: TGTGCCAGCAGCCAAGAAGGTTCGACAGACATGAACACTGAAGCTTTCTTT. It specifies CASSQEGSTDMNTEAFF.

As regards this clonotype: Possible read error: a much larger clone is one base away. V gene TRBV23-1 combines with J gene TRBJ2-2, with D unclear. TRBV23-1 is sorted into the ORF group, with uncertain function. The CDR3 is 11 amino acids. The CDR3 nucleotides read TGCGCCAGCGGTCACACCGGGGAGCTGTTTTTT. As protein: CASGHTGELFF.

This clonotype was counted ten times or more. The rearrangement links TRBV29-1 to TRBJ2-7, with D perhaps matching TRBD2 (5 bases). CDR1 is SQVTM and CDR2 is ANQGSEA in the germline V gene. This CDR3 has 15 residues. Trimming pared 1 base from V and 2 bases from J, leaving 15 bases between. The CDR3 loop is CSVEVSSGSTYEQYF. The DNA for the CDR3 is TGCAGCGTTGAAGTGTCCAGCGGATCAACCTACGAGCAGTACTTC.

The chain employs TRBV24-1 and TRBJ2-2, with TRBD2 matching over 12 bases. The germline V gene has CDR1 KGHDR and CDR2 SFDVKD. V shed 3 bases, J shed 5 bases, and the junction held 3 bases outside the gene matches. CDR3 length: 16 residues. CDR3 protein: CATSDRTSGETGELFF. The DNA for the CDR3 is TGTGCCACCAGTGATAGGACTAGCGGGGAGACCGGGGAGCTGTTTTTT.

The chain employs TRBV7-9 and TRBJ2-1, with TRBD2 matching over 8 bases. This CDR3 contains 16 residues. Unmatched junction bases numbered 7, after V lost 2 bases and J lost 4 bases. Germline CDR1 is SEHNR and CDR2 is FQNEAQ (reference sequence). The CDR3 DNA reads as TGTGCCAGCAGCTTACGGGGGGGGACGTTGTACAATGAGCAGTTCTTC. It translates to CASSLRGGTLYNEQFF.